The text below deals with one T cell receptor (beta chain). This specimen comes from a study of OX40 agonist ivuxolimab in advanced cancers. Whole-study context: An anti-OX40 (CD134) antibody with agonistic activity, ivuxolimab, was administered to patients. Partial responses were seen in three patients, one with hepatocellular carcinoma and two with cutaneous melanoma. Patients received ivuxolimab, an intravenous treatment, every 2 weeks at 0.01 to 10 mg/kg.

TCRdb's table, derived via immunoSEQ multiplex PCR, lists solely in-frame clones and lacks some. The sample has 96,000 or so clones, approximately 84% seen once. The V and J ends lost 1 base and 9 bases respectively, with 10 bases between them. Germline V gene sequence: CDR1 SGHVS, CDR2 FQNEAQ. This CDR3 region has 13 residues. The clonotype originates from an adult with an advanced solid tumor such as melanoma, head and neck, liver or kidney cancer. The chain employs TRBV7-8 and TRBJ2-1; D call uncertain. The starting material was CD4+ or CD8+ T cells sorted from blood, obtained in a trial of the OX40 agonist ivuxolimab. CDR3 in DNA: TGTGCCAGCAGCTTAGGAGGAGAAGGTGAGCAGTTCTTC. It encodes CASSLGGEGEQFF.